Reported below is one T cell receptor (beta chain). Assay used: immunoSEQ multiplex PCR; TCRdb lists only in-frame clones, some missing. The profile shows 400,000 or so clones, around 91% of them singletons. These data come from a study of blood T cell repertoires in COVID-19. Deletions cut 4 bases from V and 6 bases from J, with 10 bases between. Germline V gene data show CDR1 as MNHEY and CDR2 as SVGAGI. This CDR3 has 13 residues. Cohort allocation depended upon clinical history that participants reported. For recovered donors of Cohort 3, there were two negative PCRs, clearance, or symptom resolution.

The sample was PBMCs or T cells enriched from blood (not recorded which). The sequence came from a young man who had recovered from COVID-19. The V gene is TRBV6-5, the J gene TRBJ1-5; a weak D match, TRBD1 (5 bases). The CDR3 spells CASSSSGGQPQHF. For the CDR3, the DNA is TGTGCCAGCAGTTCCTCGGGGGGTCAGCCCCAGCATTTT.